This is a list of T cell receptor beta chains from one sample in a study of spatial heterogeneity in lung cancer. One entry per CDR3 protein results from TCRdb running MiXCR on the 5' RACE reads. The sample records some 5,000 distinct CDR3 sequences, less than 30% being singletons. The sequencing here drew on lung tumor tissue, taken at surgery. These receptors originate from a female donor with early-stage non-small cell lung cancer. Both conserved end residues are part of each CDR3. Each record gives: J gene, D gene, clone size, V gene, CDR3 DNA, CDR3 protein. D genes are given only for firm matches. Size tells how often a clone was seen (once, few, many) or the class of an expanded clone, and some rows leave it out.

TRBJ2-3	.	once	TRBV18	TGTGCCAGCTCACCGGGGGCCTCAGATACGCAGTATTTT	CASSPGASDTQYF
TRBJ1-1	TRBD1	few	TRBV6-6	TGTGCCGGCGTTACGGACAGGGCCCAGTATCCTTTCTTT	CAGVTDRAQYPFF
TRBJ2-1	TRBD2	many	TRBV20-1	TGCAGTGCTAGACCCAGCTTACTAGCGGGGGACAATGAGCAGTTCTTC	CSARPSLLAGDNEQFF
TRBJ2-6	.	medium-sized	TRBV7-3	TGTGCCAGCAGCTTAGCTTCAGGGGCTGGGGCCAACGTCCTGACTTTC	CASSLASGAGANVLTF
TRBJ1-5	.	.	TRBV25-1	TGTGCCAGCAGTGAGGCAGGCGATCAGCCCCAGCATTTT	CASSEAGDQPQHF
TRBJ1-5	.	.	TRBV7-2	TGTGCCAGCAGCTCCGGACAGCCCAATCAGCCCCAGCATTTT	CASSSGQPNQPQHF
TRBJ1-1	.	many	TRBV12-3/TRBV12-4	TGTGCCAGCAGCACCGGGACGGTGAACACTGAAGCTTTCTTT	CASSTGTVNTEAFF
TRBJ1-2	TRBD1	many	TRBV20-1	TGCAGTGCTAGAGAACAGACAGGGAGGGGCTACACCTTC	CSAREQTGRGYTF
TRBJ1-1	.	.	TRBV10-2	TGCGCCAGCCTAGTTCAGGAGAACACTGAAGCTTTCTTT	CASLVQENTEAFF
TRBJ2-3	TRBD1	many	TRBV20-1	TGCAGTGCTCCCCGACAGGGGGCGCGAGCAGATACGCAGTATTTT	CSAPRQGARADTQYF
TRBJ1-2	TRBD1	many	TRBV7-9	TGTGCCAGCAGCCCTCGACGGACAGGGGCGGACTATGGCTACACCTTC	CASSPRRTGADYGYTF